The subject of this entry is one T cell receptor beta chain. The antigen remains undetermined. J was trimmed by 8 bases and V by 0 bases; bases with no gene match: 6. The CDR3 extends over 16 amino acids. The V gene's germline CDR1 is DFQATT and CDR2 SNEGSKA (reference sequence). The 5'RACE method, run with constant-segment primers, produced TCR alpha and TCR beta cDNA libraries (carrying sample barcodes and UMIs). TCRdb itself ran the 5' RACE reads through MiXCR, one entry per CDR3 protein. The table records some 440,000 distinct CDR3 sequences, more than 20% of them present only once. This sample is part of a study of T-cell memory formation after mild COVID-19. The wider study: There were largely donor-specific TCR clusters.

Study-wide points: Contracting CD4+ clones were located mainly in CM and EM, and CD8+ clones in EMRA. The authors left the SARS-CoV-2 specificity of second-wave clones peaking on day 37 unconfirmed.

The sequence came from an adult woman who had mild COVID-19 (a few samples of this study predate the infection). Cell type and time point are not known. The rearrangement links TRBV20-1 to TRBJ2-1; the match to TRBD2 covers 14 bases. Sequences were obtained from PBMCs or a T cell subset sorted from them (not recorded which). In DNA form, the CDR3 reads TGCAGTGCTAGAGAGAGGACTAGCGGGAGGTTCGATGAGCAGTTCTTC. Translation gives CSARERTSGRFDEQFF.